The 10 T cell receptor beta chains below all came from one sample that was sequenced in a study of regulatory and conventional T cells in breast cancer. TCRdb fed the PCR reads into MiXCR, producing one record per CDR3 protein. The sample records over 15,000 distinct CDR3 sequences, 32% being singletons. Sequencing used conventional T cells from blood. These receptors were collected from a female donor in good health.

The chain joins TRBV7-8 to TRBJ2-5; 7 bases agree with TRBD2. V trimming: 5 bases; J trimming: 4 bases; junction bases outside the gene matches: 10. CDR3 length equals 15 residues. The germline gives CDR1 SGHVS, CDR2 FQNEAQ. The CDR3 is CASSPRISGVETQYF. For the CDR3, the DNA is TGTGCCAGCAGCCCCCGCATCAGCGGGGTAGAGACCCAGTACTTC.

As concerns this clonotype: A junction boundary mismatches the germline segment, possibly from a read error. CDR3 amino acids: CSARASGANVLTF. The CDR3 nucleotides read TGCAGCGCTAGGGCCTCTGGGGCCAACGTCCTGACTTTC. The genes are TRBV20-1 and TRBJ2-6; no clear D. The CDR3 loop spans 13 amino acids. Germline V lookup: CDR1 DFQATT, CDR2 SNEGSKA (reference sequence).

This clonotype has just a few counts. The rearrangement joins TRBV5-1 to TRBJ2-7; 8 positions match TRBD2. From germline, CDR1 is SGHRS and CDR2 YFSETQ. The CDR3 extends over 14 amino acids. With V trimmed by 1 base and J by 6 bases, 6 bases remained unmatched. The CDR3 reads CASSLRSAGGEQYF. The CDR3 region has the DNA TGCGCCAGCAGCTTGAGGTCCGCGGGGGGCGAGCAGTACTTC.

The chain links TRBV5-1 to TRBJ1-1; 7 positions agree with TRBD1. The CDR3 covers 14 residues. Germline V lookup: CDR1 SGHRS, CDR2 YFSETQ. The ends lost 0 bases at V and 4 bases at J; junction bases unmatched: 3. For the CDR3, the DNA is TGCGCCAGCAGCTTGGGACAGGGTCCCACTGAAGCTTTCTTT. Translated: CASSLGQGPTEAFF.

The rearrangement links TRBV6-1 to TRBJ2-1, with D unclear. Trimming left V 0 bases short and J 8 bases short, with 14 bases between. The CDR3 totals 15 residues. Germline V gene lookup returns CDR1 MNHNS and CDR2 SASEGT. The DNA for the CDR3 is TGTGCCAGCAGTGAAGCCACGCCTCTAGTTCATGAGCAGTTCTTC. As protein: CASSEATPLVHEQFF.

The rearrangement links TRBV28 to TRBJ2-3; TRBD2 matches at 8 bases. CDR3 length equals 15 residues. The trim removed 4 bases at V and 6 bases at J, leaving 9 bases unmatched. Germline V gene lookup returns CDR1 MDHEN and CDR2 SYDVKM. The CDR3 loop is CASSSPGLGSDTQYF. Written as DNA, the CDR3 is TGTGCCAGCAGTTCGCCGGGACTAGGGTCCGATACGCAGTATTTT. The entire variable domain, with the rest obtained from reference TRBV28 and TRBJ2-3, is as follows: DVKVTQSSRYLVKRTGEKVFLECVQDMDHENMFWYRQDPGLGLRLIYFSYDVKMKEKGDIPEGYSVSREKKERFSLILESASTNQTSMYLCASSSPGLGSDTQYFGPGTRLTVL.

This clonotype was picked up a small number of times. The DNA for the CDR3 is TGCGCCAGCAGTGAGGGGGACCTCTCTGGAAACACCATATATTTT. Its translation is CASSEGDLSGNTIYF. The chain recombines TRBV5-1 with TRBJ1-3; the D gene is possibly TRBD1 (6 bases). The V gene lost 5 bases and the J gene lost 0 bases, with 12 bases spanning the gap. The CDR3 runs 15 residues. Germline assignment: CDR1 SGHRS and CDR2 YFSETQ.

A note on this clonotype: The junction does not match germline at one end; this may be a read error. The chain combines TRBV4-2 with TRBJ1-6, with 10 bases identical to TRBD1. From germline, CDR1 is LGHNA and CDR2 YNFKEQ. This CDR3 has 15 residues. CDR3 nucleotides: TGTGCCGGCAGCCAAGCCGGGACAGGGGAATCACCTCTCCACTTT. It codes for CAGSQAGTGESPLHF.

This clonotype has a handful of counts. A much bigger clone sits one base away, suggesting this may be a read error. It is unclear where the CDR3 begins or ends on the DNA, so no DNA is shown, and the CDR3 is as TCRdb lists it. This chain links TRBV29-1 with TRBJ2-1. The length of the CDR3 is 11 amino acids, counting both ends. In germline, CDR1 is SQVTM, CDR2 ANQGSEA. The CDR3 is CSVGSGNERFF.

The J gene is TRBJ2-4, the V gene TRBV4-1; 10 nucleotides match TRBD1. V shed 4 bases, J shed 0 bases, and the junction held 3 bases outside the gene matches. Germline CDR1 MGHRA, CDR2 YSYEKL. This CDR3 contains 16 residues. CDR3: CASSRQGAGAKNIQYF. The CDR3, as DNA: TGCGCCAGCAGCCGACAGGGGGCGGGAGCCAAAAACATTCAGTACTTC.